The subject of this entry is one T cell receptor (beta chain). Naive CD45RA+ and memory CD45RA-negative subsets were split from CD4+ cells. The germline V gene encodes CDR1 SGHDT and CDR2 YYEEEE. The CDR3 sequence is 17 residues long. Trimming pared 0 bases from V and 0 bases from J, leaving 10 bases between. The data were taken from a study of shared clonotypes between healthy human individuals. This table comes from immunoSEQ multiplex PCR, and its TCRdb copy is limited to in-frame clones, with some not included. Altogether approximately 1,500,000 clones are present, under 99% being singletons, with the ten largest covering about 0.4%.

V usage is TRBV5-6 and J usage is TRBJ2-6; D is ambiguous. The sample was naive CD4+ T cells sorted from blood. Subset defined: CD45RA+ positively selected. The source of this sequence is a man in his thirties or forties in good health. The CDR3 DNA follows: TGTGCCAGCAGCTTGGGACTTTCGACCTCTGGGGCCAACGTCCTGACTTTC. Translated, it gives CASSLGLSTSGANVLTF.